The 9 T cell receptor beta chains below come from one sample, sequenced in a study of technical replicates of blood from several donors. The data were produced by immunoSEQ multiplex PCR, yet TCRdb's version contains in-frame clones alone and is incomplete. This sample yields about 62,000 clones, of which under 90% are seen a single time; 4.5% to 5% belongs to the top ten. The sequencing sample was made of PBMCs. All receptors derive from a human donor in good health. Some clones in this sample may be carry-over from other donors' samples.

V usage is TRBV7-9 and J usage is TRBJ2-5; 7 bases match TRBD1. The CDR3 is made up of 13 amino acids. The junction had 3 bases not matched to a gene; V was cut back by 5 bases and J by 3 bases. The germline gives CDR1 SEHNR, CDR2 FQNEAQ (reference sequence). The CDR3 DNA reads as TGTGCCAGCAGCAAAGGGACAGAAGAGACCCAGTACTTC. It yields the protein CASSKGTEETQYF.

The J gene is TRBJ2-1, the V gene TRBV4-3, with D tentatively TRBD2 (5 bases). Per the germline V gene, CDR1 is LGHNA and CDR2 is YSLEER. The CDR3 runs 16 residues. Trimming left V 1 base short and J 0 bases short, with 10 bases between. This CDR3 is CASSQALTSSYNEQFF. The CDR3 bases are TGCGCCAGCAGCCAAGCCCTTACTAGCTCCTACAATGAGCAGTTCTTC.

The chain carries TRBV27 and TRBJ1-5; D uncertain. The CDR3 runs to 13 residues. The V end was cut by 3 bases, the J end by 7 bases, with 10 bases between. The germline V gene has CDR1 MNHEY and CDR2 SMNVEV (reference sequence). This CDR3 is CASSFGVWQPQHF. CDR3 in DNA: TGTGCCAGCAGTTTCGGGGTATGGCAGCCCCAGCATTTT.

The genes are TRBV4-3 and TRBJ2-5; possibly TRBD2 for D (6 bases). The CDR3 loop spans 15 amino acids. Trimming left V 0 bases short and J 1 base short, with 9 bases between. Per the germline V gene, CDR1 is LGHNA and CDR2 is YSLEER. The DNA for the CDR3 is TGCGCCAGCAGCCAAGAGTGGGGGGTCCAAGAGACCCAGTACTTC. Residues: CASSQEWGVQETQYF.

The chain is built from TRBV7-2 and TRBJ1-4, with D possibly TRBD1 on 6 matching bases. There are 16 residues in the CDR3. The germline V gene has CDR1 SGHTA and CDR2 FQGNSA. Deletions cut 1 base from V and 4 bases from J, with 13 bases between. CDR3 DNA: TGTGCCAGCAGCTTAGTCTGGGGGCAAGTTAATGAAAAACTGTTTTTT. Protein sequence: CASSLVWGQVNEKLFF. Based on the CDR3 plus reference TRBV7-2 and TRBJ1-4, the full variable domain is GAGVSQSPSNKVTEKGKDVELRCDPISGHTALYWYRQSLGQGLEFLIYFQGNSAPDKSGLPSDRFSAERTGGSVSTLTIQRTQQEDSAVYLCASSLVWGQVNEKLFFGSGTQLSVL.

The chain employs TRBV4-2 and TRBJ2-7; 9 bases are a match to TRBD2. Germline CDR1 is LGHNA and CDR2 is YNFKEQ. Trimming at V came to 3 bases and at J to 2 bases, leaving 5 bases not matched to a gene. CDR3 size: 15 residues. CDR3 DNA: TGTGCCAGCAGCCAGGGGCTAGCGGGGACCTACGAGCAGTACTTC. The encoded protein is CASSQGLAGTYEQYF.

This clone showed up just a few times. The J gene is TRBJ1-5, the V gene TRBV2; D gene ambiguous. The germline V and J ends were trimmed by 3 bases and 7 bases, with 10 bases remaining between them. The CDR3 contains 13 residues. Germline V CDR1 and CDR2: SNHLY, FYNNEI. CDR3 residues: CASSDQQAQPQHF. CDR3 bases: TGTGCCAGCAGTGACCAGCAGGCCCAGCCCCAGCATTTT. Based on the CDR3 plus reference TRBV2 and TRBJ1-5, the full variable domain is EPEVTQTPSHQVTQMGQEVILRCVPISNHLYFYWYRQILGQKVEFLVSFYNNEISEKSEIFDDQFSVERPDGSNFTLKIRSTKLEDSAMYFCASSDQQAQPQHFGDGTRLSIL.

V gene TRBV5-1 combines with J gene TRBJ2-1; 10 bases are a match to TRBD2. This CDR3 comprises 15 residues. Germline V lookup: CDR1 SGHRS, CDR2 YFSETQ. V lost 0 bases, J lost 6 bases, and 3 bases stayed unmatched. For the CDR3, the DNA is TGCGCCAGCAGCTTGGTGCTAGCGGGGGCCAATGAGCAGTTCTTC. It encodes CASSLVLAGANEQFF. Full variable domain (remainder filled in from reference TRBV5-1 and TRBJ2-1): KAGVTQTPRYLIKTRGQQVTLSCSPISGHRSVSWYQQTPGQGLQFLFEYFSETQRNKGNFPGRFSGRQFSNSRSEMNVSTLELGDSALYLCASSLVLAGANEQFFGPGTRLTVL.

This clone was observed once. The chain recombines TRBV7-8 with TRBJ2-1, with 10 bases lining up with TRBD2. The CDR3 is 15 residues long. Looked up from germline, CDR1 is SGHVS and CDR2 is FQNEAQ. Trimming cost V 4 bases and J 5 bases; bases outside gene matches: 5. DNA for the CDR3: TGTGCCAGCAGCTCACTAGCGGGAAGGAACAATGAGCAGTTCTTC. Residues: CASSSLAGRNNEQFF. Supplemented by reference TRBV7-8 and TRBJ2-1, the full variable domain reads GAGVSQSPRYKVAKRGQDVALRCDPISGHVSLFWYQQALGQGPEFLTYFQNEAQLDKSGLPSDRFFAERPEGSVSTLKIQRTQQEDSAVYLCASSSLAGRNNEQFFGPGTRLTVL.